This T cell receptor beta chain emerged from a study of shared clonotypes between healthy human individuals. The ends were cut back, 0 bases at V and 6 bases at J, with 17 bases in the middle. This CDR3 spans 16 amino acids. Germline V gene sequence: CDR1 ENHRY, CDR2 SYGVKD. Sequencing used immunoSEQ multiplex PCR; TCRdb keeps in-frame clones, though not all of them. The sample holds about 1 million clones, 65% to 80% seen once. The rearrangement uses TRBV10-3 and TRBJ2-5, with unresolved D. The sequenced material came from memory CD4+ T cells sorted from blood. Sample subset: CD45RA-negative fraction. This TCR was sampled from a man aged 18 to 35 in good health. This CDR3 reads CAISESATLSGKTQYF. DNA for the CDR3: TGTGCCATCAGTGAGTCTGCGACACTAAGTGGAAAGACCCAGTACTTC.